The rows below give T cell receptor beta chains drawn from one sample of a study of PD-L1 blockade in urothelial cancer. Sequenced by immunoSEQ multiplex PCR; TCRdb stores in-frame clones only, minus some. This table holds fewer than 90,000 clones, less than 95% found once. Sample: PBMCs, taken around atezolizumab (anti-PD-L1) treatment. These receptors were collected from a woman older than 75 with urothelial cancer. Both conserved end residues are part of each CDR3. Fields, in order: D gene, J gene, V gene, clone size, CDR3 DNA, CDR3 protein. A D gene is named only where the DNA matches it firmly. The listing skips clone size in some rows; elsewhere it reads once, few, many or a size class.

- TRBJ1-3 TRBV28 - TGTGCCAGCAGTTTTCTAGCTGACCGCTCTGGAAACACCATATATTTT CASSFLADRSGNTIYF
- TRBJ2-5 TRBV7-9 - TGTGCCAGCAGCACCTCTTGGACAGAAGAGACCCAGTACTTC CASSTSWTEETQYF
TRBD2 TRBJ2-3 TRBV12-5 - TGTGCTAGTGGTTCAATCTTAGCGGGAGGGCCTGATACGCAGTATTTT CASGSILAGGPDTQYF
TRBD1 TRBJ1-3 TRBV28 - TGTGCCAGCAGTTTAGGGACAGGCACCTCTGGAAACACCATATATTTT CASSLGTGTSGNTIYF
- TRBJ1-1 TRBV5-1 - TGCGCCAGCAGCTTACAACACCTGAACACTGAAGCTTTCTTT CASSLQHLNTEAFF
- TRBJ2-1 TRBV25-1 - TGTGCCAGCAGTGCAGGGTACAATGAGCAGTTCTTC CASSAGYNEQFF
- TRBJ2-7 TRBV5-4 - TGTGCCAGCAGCTTGGACAAACGGGGCTCCTACGAGCAGTACTTC CASSLDKRGSYEQYF
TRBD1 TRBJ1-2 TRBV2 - TGTGCCAGCAGTGGGGGACAGATGAACTATGGCTACACCTTC CASSGGQMNYGYTF
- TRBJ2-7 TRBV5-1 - TGCGCCAGCAGATCGACTAGTACCTACAAGCAGTACTTC CASRSTSTYKQYF
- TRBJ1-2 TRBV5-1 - TGCGCCAGCAGCCCAGGGGACGGTGCGGGAGGAGGCTACACCTTC CASSPGDGAGGGYTF
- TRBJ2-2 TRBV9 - TGTGCCAGCAGCGTCCCCTGGGAGACCGGGGAGCTGTTTTTT CASSVPWETGELFF
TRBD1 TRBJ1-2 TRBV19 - TGTGCCAGTAGTCGGACTAAAGGACAGGGCTATGGCTACACCTTC CASSRTKGQGYGYTF
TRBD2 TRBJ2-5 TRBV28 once TGTGCCAGCAGTTCCCCGCTAGCGGGAACAGGCGGGGAGACCCAGTACTTC CASSSPLAGTGGETQYF
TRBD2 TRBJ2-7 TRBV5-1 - TGCGCCAGCAGCCCGGCCGGGACTAGCTTTTACGAGCAGTACTTC CASSPAGTSFYEQYF
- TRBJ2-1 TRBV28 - TGTGCCAGCAGTGTTTCGGGTCGTGAGCAGTTCTTC CASSVSGREQFF
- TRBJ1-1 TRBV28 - TGTGCCAGCATGTCAGGGCCTAACACTGAAGCTTTCTTT CASMSGPNTEAFF
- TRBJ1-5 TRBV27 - TGTGCCAGCAGTTTAGTGGGGGCGAGCAATCAGCCCCAGCATTTT CASSLVGASNQPQHF
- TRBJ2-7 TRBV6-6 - TGTGCCAGCAGTTACTCGAGACAGAGCATGACCTACGAGCAGTACTTC CASSYSRQSMTYEQYF
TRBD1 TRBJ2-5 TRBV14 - TGTGCCAGCAGCCGGACCAAGACAGGGTTAGAGACCCAGTACTTC CASSRTKTGLETQYF
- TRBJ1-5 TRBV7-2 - TGTGCCAGCAGCTCAGGGGTCGGGAATCAGCCCCAGCATTTT CASSSGVGNQPQHF
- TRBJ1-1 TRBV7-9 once TGTGCCAGCAGCGTGTCCACCCACAGGCCTGAAGCTTTCTTT CASSVSTHRPEAFF
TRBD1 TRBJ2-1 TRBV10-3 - TGTGCCGTCAAACAGGGGCCCGACAATGAGCAGTTCTTC CAVKQGPDNEQFF
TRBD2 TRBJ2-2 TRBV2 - TGTGCCAGCAGTGGTGCCAGCGGGAGGGCCACCGGGGAGCTGTTTTTT CASSGASGRATGELFF